This entry lists 31 T cell receptor beta chains sequenced from one sample in a study of neurological immune-mediated disorders. MiXCR, applied by TCRdb to the 5' RACE reads, yields one record per CDR3 protein. The sample lists roughly 89,000 distinct CDR3 sequences, 2.5% to 3% seen once, with 0.95% to 1.3% in the top ten. Sequencing used PBMCs. These receptors were obtained from a woman aged 25 to 45 with multiple sclerosis.

This clonotype occurred many times. The chain joins TRBV19 to TRBJ1-5; 11 nucleotides align to TRBD1. V lost 7 bases, J lost 6 bases, and 8 bases stayed unmatched. CDR1 LNHDA and CDR2 SQIVND come from the germline V gene (reference sequence). This CDR3 spans 15 amino acids. The CDR3 bases are TGTGCCAGTACCGACCGGACAGGGGGCGGTCAGCCCCAGCATTTT. The encoded protein is CASTDRTGGGQPQHF.

This clonotype came up many times. This rearrangement joins TRBV4-2 to TRBJ2-2; D gene uncertain. This CDR3 has 16 residues. Germline loops: CDR1 LGHNA, CDR2 YNFKEQ. With 1 base removed from V and 2 bases from J, the gap between germline ends came to 11 bases. The CDR3 loop reads CASSQGTNDNTGELFF. The CDR3 coding sequence is TGTGCCAGCAGCCAAGGCACAAATGACAACACCGGGGAGCTGTTTTTT.

This clonotype occurred many times. The rearrangement links TRBV7-2 to TRBJ2-1; possible D gene TRBD1, 6 bases. The CDR3 has 14 amino acids. Deletions cut 2 bases from V and 3 bases from J, with 8 bases between. Germline values: CDR1 SGHTA, CDR2 FQGNSA. For the CDR3, the DNA is TGTGCCAGCAGCTTAAGGGGGAGCTACAATGAGCAGTTCTTC. It specifies CASSLRGSYNEQFF.

This clonotype was picked up many times. The chain couples TRBV12-3 or TRBV12-4 to TRBJ2-5; 13 positions agree with TRBD2. Trimming at V came to 6 bases and at J to 4 bases, leaving 11 bases not matched to a gene. The CDR3 is 17 residues long. CDR3 amino acids: CASSLGLAGEVGETQYF. CDR3 bases: TGTGCCAGCAGCCTCGGACTAGCGGGAGAAGTAGGAGAGACCCAGTACTTC.

This clonotype has at least ten counts. This chain uses TRBV7-2 with TRBJ2-2; TRBD2 might be the D (6 bases). V was pared by 4 bases and J by 4 bases, with 10 bases between. The CDR3 is made up of 14 amino acids. Germline values: CDR1 SGHTA, CDR2 FQGNSA. DNA for the CDR3: TGTGCCAGCAGCTCCCAGACTAGCACCGGGGAGCTGTTTTTT. It specifies CASSSQTSTGELFF.

This clonotype was counted at least ten times. This chain connects TRBV5-1 to TRBJ2-1, with 13 nucleotides matching TRBD2. Per germline, CDR1 SGHRS and CDR2 YFSETQ. V shed 2 bases and J 10 bases; nucleotides not matched to a gene: 6. The CDR3 extends over 15 amino acids. In DNA form, the CDR3 reads TGCGCCAGCAGCTTTGGGACTAGCGGGACGGGGGAGCAGTTCTTC. It codes for CASSFGTSGTGEQFF.

This clonotype has ten or more counts. This sequence joins TRBV5-1 and TRBJ2-7; tentatively, D is TRBD2 (5 bases). Trimming removed 2 bases from V and 1 base from J, with 13 bases in between. Germline V gene lookup returns CDR1 SGHRS and CDR2 YFSETQ. The CDR3 runs to 15 residues. CDR3 sequence reads: CASSFSWERSYEQYF. The CDR3 bases are TGCGCCAGCAGCTTTTCGTGGGAGCGGTCCTACGAGCAGTACTTC.

This clonotype was picked up many times. The chain links TRBV27 to TRBJ1-1; D is possibly TRBD1 (5 bases). The CDR3 spans 13 residues. Germline V gene data show CDR1 as MNHEY and CDR2 as SMNVEV (reference sequence). With 4 bases removed from V and 4 bases from J, the gap between germline ends came to 10 bases. The CDR3 DNA sequence: TGTGCCAGCAGTTACCGGGGGACCACTGAAGCTTTCTTT. The encoded protein is CASSYRGTTEAFF.

This clonotype showed up many times. This chain links TRBV5-1 with TRBJ2-3; D is perhaps TRBD2 (5 bases). V lost 4 bases, J lost 4 bases, and 13 bases lay in between. The CDR3 runs 14 residues. Germline CDR1 is SGHRS and CDR2 is YFSETQ. Here the CDR3 reads CASSRTPTPDTQYF. In nucleotides, the CDR3 is TGCGCCAGCAGCAGGACTCCAACCCCAGATACGCAGTATTTT.

This clonotype was picked up many times. The chain employs TRBV28 and TRBJ2-7; 13 nucleotides line up with TRBD2. V lost 5 bases to trimming and J lost 0 bases; unmatched junction nucleotides: 4. CDR1 is MDHEN and CDR2 is SYDVKM in the germline V gene. The CDR3 runs 16 residues. In nucleotides, the CDR3 is TGTGCCAGCAGTGGACTAGCGGGAGCGAGCTCCTACGAGCAGTACTTC. Amino acids: CASSGLAGASSYEQYF. Full variable domain (remainder filled in from reference TRBV28 and TRBJ2-7): DVKVTQSSRYLVKRTGEKVFLECVQDMDHENMFWYRQDPGLGLRLIYFSYDVKMKEKGDIPEGYSVSREKKERFSLILESASTNQTSMYLCASSGLAGASSYEQYFGPGTRLTVT.

This clonotype was picked up many times. The chain couples TRBV10-3 to TRBJ2-5, with TRBD2 as a possible D gene (5 bases). Germline V lookup: CDR1 ENHRY, CDR2 SYGVKD. V was cut by 10 bases and J by 2 bases, with 20 bases left in between. The CDR3 extends over 15 amino acids. The CDR3 here is CATQDNGRVQETQYF. For the CDR3, the DNA is TGTGCCACCCAAGACAATGGGCGGGTACAAGAGACCCAGTACTTC.

This clonotype was counted at least ten times. The J gene is TRBJ2-1, the V gene TRBV2; no clear D gene. Looked up from germline, CDR1 is SNHLY and CDR2 is FYNNEI. With 3 bases removed from V and 6 bases from J, the gap between germline ends came to 9 bases. The CDR3 spans 13 residues. CDR3 sequence (DNA): TGTGCCAGCAGTGACTGGGAAGGCAATGAGCAGTTCTTC. Translating gives CASSDWEGNEQFF.

There are many counts of this clonotype. This rearrangement joins TRBV6-2 or TRBV6-3 to TRBJ2-1; 7 bases fit TRBD1. The germline gives CDR1 MNHEY, CDR2 SVGEGT. V was clipped by 5 bases and J by 10 bases; unmatched bases: 2. The CDR3 is made up of 11 amino acids. CDR3 loop: CASSQGDEQFF. CDR3 coding DNA: TGTGCCAGCAGTCAGGGGGACGAGCAGTTCTTC.

Many counts were recorded for this clonotype. The chain uses TRBV5-1 and TRBJ1-6; D is ambiguous. The CDR3 is made up of 13 amino acids. Germline values: CDR1 SGHRS, CDR2 YFSETQ. Deletions cut 0 bases from V and 6 bases from J, with 4 bases between. The CDR3 loop reads CASSLGINSPLHF. The DNA for the CDR3 is TGCGCCAGCAGCTTGGGAATTAATTCACCCCTCCACTTT.

This clonotype was counted ten times or more. This chain joins TRBV27 and TRBJ1-2, with D uncertain. CDR3 length: 15 residues. CDR1 and CDR2 (germline): MNHEY, SMNVEV (reference sequence). V was cut by 5 bases and J by 4 bases, with 17 bases left in between. The CDR3 spells CASSPRHPRAYGYTF. The CDR3 DNA reads as TGTGCCAGCAGTCCCAGGCATCCTAGGGCCTATGGCTACACCTTC.

This clonotype showed up many times. The J gene is TRBJ2-1, the V gene TRBV7-9, with D perhaps assigned TRBD1 or TRBD2 (5 bases each). Between the trimmed V and J ends, which lost 9 bases and 6 bases, there was a span of 15 bases. CDR1 is SEHNR, CDR2 FQNEAQ, per germline (reference sequence). CDR3 length equals 13 residues. The CDR3 DNA is TGTGCCAGTGGGACCCAAGGGGTCAATGAGCAGTTCTTC. This encodes CASGTQGVNEQFF.

This clonotype came up many times. The chain couples TRBV7-6 to TRBJ2-1, with D possibly being TRBD2 (6 bases). CDR1 is SGHVS and CDR2 is FNYEAQ in the germline V gene. V lost 1 base and J 3 bases, leaving 16 bases between the germline ends. The CDR3 has 17 amino acids. As DNA, the CDR3 is TGTGCCAGCAGCTTAGGCCTTCCGGGAGAAGACTACAATGAGCAGTTCTTC. This codes for CASSLGLPGEDYNEQFF.

Many counts were recorded for this clonotype. J is TRBJ1-6 and V is TRBV5-5; D ambiguous. This CDR3 comprises 14 residues. The germline CDR1 and CDR2 sequences are SGHKS and YYEKEE (reference sequence). The V gene lost 0 bases and the J gene lost 3 bases, with 4 bases spanning the gap. The CDR3 here is CASSLVLYNSPLHF. The CDR3 coding sequence is TGTGCCAGCAGCTTGGTCCTCTATAATTCACCCCTCCACTTT.

This clonotype was recorded many times. The chain's CDR3 is CSARARDSEFYEQYF. In DNA, the CDR3 is TGCAGTGCTAGAGCAAGGGACAGCGAATTCTACGAGCAGTACTTC. The rearrangement joins TRBV20-1 to TRBJ2-7; 7 positions agree with TRBD1. The V gene end was trimmed by 1 base and the J gene end by 3 bases; junction bases not matched to a gene: 9. This CDR3 has 15 amino acids. Germline CDR1 reads DFQATT; CDR2 reads SNEGSKA (reference sequence).

This clonotype appeared many times. The gene calls are TRBV5-1 and TRBJ1-2; perhaps TRBD1 as D (5 bases). The germline CDR1 and CDR2 sequences are SGHRS and YFSETQ. The CDR3 loop spans 17 amino acids. The V end was cut by 1 base, the J end by 4 bases, with 20 bases between. CDR3 DNA sequence: TGCGCCAGCAGCTTGTCAGTACAGGACCTACTTCCCTATGGCTACACCTTC. Its protein is CASSLSVQDLLPYGYTF. Variable domain in full (rest from reference TRBV5-1 and TRBJ1-2): KAGVTQTPRYLIKTRGQQVTLSCSPISGHRSVSWYQQTPGQGLQFLFEYFSETQRNKGNFPGRFSGRQFSNSRSEMNVSTLELGDSALYLCASSLSVQDLLPYGYTFGSGTRLTVV.

There are many counts of this clonotype. Here the CDR3 DNA reads TGTGCCAGCAGCTGGGTTTTTGGAAACACCATATATTTT. This gives the protein CASSWVFGNTIYF. This chain connects TRBV7-2 to TRBJ1-3; D not resolved. In germline, CDR1 is SGHTA, CDR2 FQGNSA. Trimming stripped 4 bases from V and 3 bases from J, with 7 bases between. This CDR3 has 13 residues. The full variable domain, completed using reference TRBV7-2 and TRBJ1-3, is GAGVSQSPSNKVTEKGKDVELRCDPISGHTALYWYRQSLGQGLEFLIYFQGNSAPDKSGLPSDRFSAERTGGSVSTLTIQRTQQEDSAVYLCASSWVFGNTIYFGEGSWLTVV.

About this clonotype itself: A much larger clone differs from this one at a single base, so this may be a read error. This sequence joins TRBV10-1 and TRBJ2-3; TRBD2 aligns across 7 bases. Germline loops: CDR1 WNHNN, CDR2 SYGVQD (reference sequence). The CDR3 is 21 amino acids. CDR3 sequence: CSSSESIKGLLPAGEGDTQYF. The CDR3 region has the DNA TGCTCCAGCAGTGAGTCGATAAAAGGGCTGTTACCGGCGGGAGAAGGAGATACGCAGTATTTT.

Many counts were recorded for this clonotype. V and J are TRBV20-1 and TRBJ2-1, with 9 bases identical to TRBD2. Trimming cost V 6 bases and J 8 bases; bases outside gene matches: 11. The CDR3 length is 14 residues. The germline V gene encodes CDR1 DFQATT and CDR2 SNEGSKA (reference sequence). In nucleotides, the CDR3 is TGCAGTGCCCTCGCCGGGACTAGCTTCGATGAGCAGTTCTTC. This translates into CSALAGTSFDEQFF.

This clonotype was seen ten or more times. This chain links TRBV20-1 with TRBJ2-1; 13 bases agree with TRBD2. Germline V gene lookup returns CDR1 DFQATT and CDR2 SNEGSKA (reference sequence). V shed 4 bases and J 7 bases; nucleotides not matched to a gene: 7. The CDR3 is 15 residues long. The CDR3 region is CSAIGTSGKGNEQFF. For the CDR3, the DNA is TGCAGTGCTATCGGGACTAGCGGGAAGGGGAATGAGCAGTTCTTC.

This clonotype was picked up many times. The chain has TRBV7-9 and TRBJ2-1; 10 bases are a match to TRBD1. Trimming at V came to 1 base and at J to 9 bases, leaving 18 bases not matched to a gene. Germline V CDR1 and CDR2: SEHNR, FQNEAQ (reference sequence). This CDR3 spans 19 amino acids. This CDR3 is CASSLVPYRDRGRLSEQFF. CDR3 in DNA: TGTGCCAGCAGCTTAGTCCCCTACCGGGACAGGGGAAGGTTGAGTGAGCAGTTCTTC.

This clonotype was picked up many times. The V gene is TRBV9, the J gene TRBJ2-3, with 10 bases identical to TRBD2. CDR1 SGDLS and CDR2 YYNGEE come from the germline V gene. The CDR3 extends over 16 amino acids. V was clipped by 0 bases and J by 2 bases; unmatched bases: 3. CDR3 DNA: TGTGCCAGCAGCGTAGGGACTAGCGGTTTCACAGATACGCAGTATTTT. Its protein product is CASSVGTSGFTDTQYF. The full variable domain, its missing parts supplied by reference TRBV9 and TRBJ2-3, is DSGVTQTPKHLITATGQRVTLRCSPRSGDLSVYWYQQSLDQGLQFLIQYYNGEERAKGNILERFSAQQFPDLHSELNLSSLELGDSALYFCASSVGTSGFTDTQYFGPGTRLTVL.

This clonotype has a count of ten or more. The V call is TRBV7-2, the J call TRBJ2-5, with TRBD2 as a possible D gene (5 bases). There are 14 residues in the CDR3. Trimming cost V 4 bases and J 5 bases, with 14 bases left between them. Germline CDR1 reads SGHTA; CDR2 reads FQGNSA. Here the CDR3 reads CASSSPGNYETQYF. For the CDR3, the DNA is TGTGCCAGCAGCTCCCCGGGGAACTACGAGACCCAGTACTTC.

This clonotype has at least ten counts. The chain combines TRBV20-1 with TRBJ2-3; D remains unclear. Germline assignment: CDR1 DFQATT and CDR2 SNEGSKA (reference sequence). V lost 1 base and J 2 bases, leaving 7 bases between the germline ends. This CDR3 has 13 residues. CDR3 DNA: TGCAGTGCTAGAGTTTCTCTCACAGATACGCAGTATTTT. Protein product: CSARVSLTDTQYF.

This clonotype was detected many times. The chain uses TRBV7-7 and TRBJ2-5; D possibly corresponds to TRBD1 (8 bases). CDR3 size: 16 residues. Germline V gives CDR1 SSHAT, CDR2 FNYEAQ (reference sequence). V dropped 5 bases and J dropped 7 bases, with 23 bases sitting between them. The CDR3 region has the DNA TGTGCCAGCAGCGGGGGGGGGACAGGTCAGCAGAGGACCCAGTACTTC. Its translation: CASSGGGTGQQRTQYF.

Many counts were recorded for this clonotype. The V call is TRBV5-1, the J call TRBJ2-7; 11 nucleotides align to TRBD1. J was trimmed by 3 bases and V by 3 bases; bases with no gene match: 2. The CDR3 spans 14 residues. CDR1 is SGHRS, CDR2 YFSETQ, per germline. Here the CDR3 reads CASSWGQGVYEQYF. The CDR3 nucleotides are TGCGCCAGCAGCTGGGGACAGGGGGTCTACGAGCAGTACTTC.

This clonotype was counted many times. The chain carries TRBV5-6 and TRBJ2-3; D possibly uses TRBD1 or TRBD2 (5 bases each). The CDR3 consists of 12 residues. The ends were cut back, 4 bases at V and 12 bases at J, with 15 bases in the middle. Germline CDR1 is SGHDT and CDR2 is YYEEEE. CDR3 loop: CASSARDPTQYF. CDR3 coding DNA: TGTGCCAGCAGCGCCCGGGACCCGACCCAGTATTTT.